The rows below give T cell receptor beta chains drawn from one sample of a study of cytomegalovirus exposure and HLA in healthy donors. Sequencing was performed with immunoSEQ multiplex PCR; in TCRdb, only in-frame clones are kept and a portion is missing. The sample includes around 210,000 clones, around 80% of them seen just once. Sequencing was carried out using PBMCs. These receptors were taken from a boy aged 10-17 years in good health and CMV-seronegative. CDR3s include the opening cysteine and the closing phenylalanine or tryptophan. A D gene is named only where the DNA matches it firmly. Clone size, where shown, is once, few, many, or a class for clones that have expanded.

clone_size	v_call	d_call	j_call	cdr3_nt	cdr3_aa
once	TRBV10-1	TRBD1	TRBJ1-6	TGCGCCAGCAGTGGACAGGGGCATTCACCCCTCCACTTT	CASSGQGHSPLHF
.	TRBV7-9	.	TRBJ1-2	TGTGCCAGCAGTACCTTAGGGGGGGCCACGGTCGAGGGCTACACCTTC	CASSTLGGATVEGYTF
.	TRBV5-8	.	TRBJ1-1	TGTGCCAGCAGCTTGGTACGGGGGGGTAACACTGAAGCTTTCTTT	CASSLVRGGNTEAFF
.	TRBV27	TRBD1	TRBJ1-2	TGTGCCAGCAGTTGGGGACAGGCGCGCGGCTACACCTTC	CASSWGQARGYTF
.	TRBV6-5	.	TRBJ2-1	TGTGCCAGCAGTTCCATCCGACTAGGGAGCAATGAGCAGTTCTTC	CASSSIRLGSNEQFF
.	TRBV28	TRBD1	TRBJ1-2	TGTGCCAGCACCTTGAGGGACAGGGGCGGCTACACCTTC	CASTLRDRGGYTF
.	TRBV7-7	TRBD1	TRBJ2-1	TGTGCCAGCAGCCCGACAGGGCTGGCGAGTGAGCAGTTCTTC	CASSPTGLASEQFF
.	TRBV7-9	TRBD1	TRBJ2-1	TGTGCCAGCAGCTCGACTACCGGGACAGGGAACTTTGCTGAGCAGTTCTTC	CASSSTTGTGNFAEQFF
.	TRBV6-1	.	TRBJ1-5	TGTGCCAGGCCCGGCACGGGTAGCAATCAGCCCCAGCATTTT	CARPGTGSNQPQHF
.	TRBV6-5	TRBD2	TRBJ2-1	TGTGCCAGCAGTTACACTAGCGGGAGGAGAAATGAGCAGTTCTTC	CASSYTSGRRNEQFF
.	TRBV4-1	.	TRBJ1-1	TGCGCCAGCAGCCCCCTCCTGCGCGGGAACACTGAAGCTTTCTTT	CASSPLLRGNTEAFF
.	TRBV30	TRBD2	TRBJ2-1	TGTGCCTACCAGGGACTAGCCTGGGAGAATGAGCAGTTCTTC	CAYQGLAWENEQFF
.	TRBV5-1	.	TRBJ1-1	TGCGCCAGCAGCTTGGGTACAGGCATCCCTGAAGCTTTCTTT	CASSLGTGIPEAFF
.	TRBV11-3	.	TRBJ1-1	TGTGCCAGCAGCTTTGGACACACGAACACTGAAGCTTTCTTT	CASSFGHTNTEAFF
few	TRBV4-2	.	TRBJ2-6	TGTGCCAGCAGCAAAACTGCGGGACAGCTAACAGGTGGGGCCAACGTCCTGACTTTC	CASSKTAGQLTGGANVLTF
.	TRBV5-1	.	TRBJ2-7	TGCGCCAGCGCTAAGACAGGCAACCGGTACGAGCAGTACTTC	CASAKTGNRYEQYF
.	TRBV27	TRBD1	TRBJ1-4	TGTGCCAGCAGTTCCTACGGACAGGCCCTAGCGTCGACTAATGAAAAACTGTTTTTT	CASSSYGQALASTNEKLFF
.	TRBV6-5	.	TRBJ2-1	TGTGCCAGCAGCAACGGGGGTTACAATGAGCAGTTCTTC	CASSNGGYNEQFF
.	TRBV6-1	.	TRBJ2-7	TGTGCCAGCACGGAGTCCTACGAGCAGTACTTC	CASTESYEQYF
.	TRBV7-9	.	TRBJ1-5	TGTGCCAGCAGTCGGGGGGCAGGGAGTCATCAGCCCCAGCATTTT	CASSRGAGSHQPQHF
.	TRBV11-3	TRBD1	TRBJ1-2	TGTGCCAGCAGATTGACAGGGGAAGGATATGGCTACACCTTC	CASRLTGEGYGYTF
.	TRBV7-9	.	TRBJ1-2	TGTGCCAGCAGCTTACATGGCGGCGGCTACACCTTC	CASSLHGGGYTF
once	TRBV15	.	TRBJ2-2	TGTGCCACCAGCAGAGATCGGGGGAATACCGGGGAGCTGTTTTTT	CATSRDRGNTGELFF
.	TRBV5-4	.	TRBJ2-1	TGTGCCAGCAGCTTGTCGGTTTCAGGGAATGAGCAGTTCTTC	CASSLSVSGNEQFF
.	TRBV28	.	TRBJ1-1	TGTGCCAGCCGACAGGTCAACACTGAAGCTTTCTTT	CASRQVNTEAFF
.	TRBV15	.	TRBJ1-1	TGTGCCACCAGCAGAGATTACTGCGAAGCTTTCTTT	CATSRDYCEAFF
once	TRBV5-1	TRBD1	TRBJ1-1	TGCGCCAGCAGCAGATTACAGGGGGTTGTTGAAGCTTTCTTT	CASSRLQGVVEAFF
.	TRBV28	.	TRBJ2-1	TGTGCCAGCAGTTTGCGGCAGAATCGGAATGAGCAGTTCTTC	CASSLRQNRNEQFF